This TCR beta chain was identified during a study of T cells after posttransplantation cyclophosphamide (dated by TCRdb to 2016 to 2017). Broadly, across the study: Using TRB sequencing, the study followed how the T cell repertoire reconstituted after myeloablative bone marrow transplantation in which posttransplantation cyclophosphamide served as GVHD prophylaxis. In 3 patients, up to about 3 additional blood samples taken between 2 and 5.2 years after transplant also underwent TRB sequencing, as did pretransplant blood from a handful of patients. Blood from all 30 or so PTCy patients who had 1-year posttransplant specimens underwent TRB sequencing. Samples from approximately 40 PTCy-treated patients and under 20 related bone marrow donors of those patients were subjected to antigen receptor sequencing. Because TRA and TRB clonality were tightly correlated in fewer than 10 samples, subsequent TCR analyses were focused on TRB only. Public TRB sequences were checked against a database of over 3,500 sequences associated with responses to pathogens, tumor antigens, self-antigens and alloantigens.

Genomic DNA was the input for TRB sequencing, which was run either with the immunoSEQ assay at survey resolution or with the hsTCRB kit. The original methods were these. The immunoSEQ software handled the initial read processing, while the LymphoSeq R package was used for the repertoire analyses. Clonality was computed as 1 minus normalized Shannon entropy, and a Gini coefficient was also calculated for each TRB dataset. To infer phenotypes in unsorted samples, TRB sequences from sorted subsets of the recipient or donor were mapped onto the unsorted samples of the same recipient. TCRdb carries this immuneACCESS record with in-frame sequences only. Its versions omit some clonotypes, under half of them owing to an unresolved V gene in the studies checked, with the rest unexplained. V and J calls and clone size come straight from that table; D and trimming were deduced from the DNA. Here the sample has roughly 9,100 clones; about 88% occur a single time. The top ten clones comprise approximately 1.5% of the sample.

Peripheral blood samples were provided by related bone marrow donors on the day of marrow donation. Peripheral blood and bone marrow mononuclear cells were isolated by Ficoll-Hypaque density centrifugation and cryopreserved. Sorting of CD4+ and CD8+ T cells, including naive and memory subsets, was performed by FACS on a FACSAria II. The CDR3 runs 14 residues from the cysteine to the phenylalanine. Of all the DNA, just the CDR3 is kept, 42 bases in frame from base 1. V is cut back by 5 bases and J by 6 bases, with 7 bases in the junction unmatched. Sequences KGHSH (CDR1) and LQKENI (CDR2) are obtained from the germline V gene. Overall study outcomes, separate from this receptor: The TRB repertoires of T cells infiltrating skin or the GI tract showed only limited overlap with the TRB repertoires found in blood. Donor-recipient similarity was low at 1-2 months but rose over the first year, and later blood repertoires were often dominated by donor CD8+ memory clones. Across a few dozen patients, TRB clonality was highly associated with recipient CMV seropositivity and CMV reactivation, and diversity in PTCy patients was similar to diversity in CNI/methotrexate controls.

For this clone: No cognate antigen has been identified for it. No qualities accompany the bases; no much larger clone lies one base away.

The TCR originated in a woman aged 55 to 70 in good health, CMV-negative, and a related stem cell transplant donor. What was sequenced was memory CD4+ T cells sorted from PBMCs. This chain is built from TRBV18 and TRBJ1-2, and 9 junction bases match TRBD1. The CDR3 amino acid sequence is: CASSVRQGVDGYTF. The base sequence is TGTGCCAGCTCAGTACGACAGGGGGTTGATGGCTACACCTTC.